The text below deals with one T cell receptor (beta chain). Its antigen is not identified. The data belong to a study of T cell responses to AZD1222 COVID-19 vaccine. The protocol was immunoSEQ multiplex PCR, while the TCRdb copy is restricted to in-frame clones and leaves out a portion. The table lists around 83,000 clones, roughly 90% of them singletons, with 15% to 20% in the top ten. Notes on the study in general: Nearly half of spike-specific TCRs reportedly target unmutated variant regions. Samples come after the peak T cell response, not at day 14. Seropositive at baseline were only a handful of AZD1222 recipients. The breadth and depth of Spike-specific TCRs increased once two AZD1222 doses had been given.

From germline, CDR1 is SEHNR and CDR2 FQNEAQ (reference sequence). CDR3 length: 16 residues. J lost 7 bases, V lost 1 base, and 8 bases had no gene match. This TCR was sampled from an adult in good health. The material sequenced was peripheral blood, taken on day 0 of AZD1222 vaccination. The rearrangement joins TRBV7-9 to TRBJ2-1; 9 nucleotides line up with TRBD2. The CDR3 bases are TGTGCCAGCAGCTTAGTTGGCGGGAGGGCCAAAAATGAGCAGTTCTTC. Translation gives CASSLVGGRAKNEQFF.